The 11 T cell receptor beta chains below come from one sample, sequenced in a study of OX40 agonist ivuxolimab in advanced cancers. Clones were sequenced by immunoSEQ multiplex PCR, and TCRdb holds only the in-frame ones, with some missing. The repertoire consists of about 60,000 clones, with roughly 86% occurring once and the leading ten covering around 3.7%. The sample here was CD4+ or CD8+ T cells sorted from blood, taken in a trial of the OX40 agonist ivuxolimab. These receptors were obtained from an adult with an advanced solid tumor such as melanoma, head and neck, liver or kidney cancer.

This chain links TRBV11-2 with TRBJ1-1; 7 bases map to TRBD1. This CDR3 comprises 13 residues. The V gene's germline CDR1 is SGHAT and CDR2 FQNNGV. Trimming at V came to 5 bases and at J to 7 bases, leaving 7 bases not matched to a gene. DNA for the CDR3: TGTGCCAGCAGCCTTTCACAGGGGAATGAAGCTTTCTTT. This sequence encodes CASSLSQGNEAFF.

This sequence joins TRBV10-2 and TRBJ2-1, with 8 bases identical to TRBD2. V was pared by 2 bases and J by 4 bases, with 4 bases of the junction left unmatched. Germline values: CDR1 WSHSY, CDR2 SAAADI. CDR3 length: 15 residues. The CDR3 region has the DNA TGCGCCAGCAGTGAGAACGGGGGGGTATACAATGAGCAGTTCTTC. Its translation: CASSENGGVYNEQFF.

V and J are TRBV12-5 and TRBJ1-5; 9 bases are shared with TRBD1. The length of the CDR3 is 13 residues. V lost 8 bases to trimming and J lost 10 bases; unmatched junction nucleotides: 9. The germline CDR1 and CDR2 sequences are LGHNT and FRNRAP. DNA of the CDR3: TGTGCTAGTTTACGGACAGGGGCTAGTCCCCAGCATTTT. Translation: CASLRTGASPQHF.

The chain has TRBV11-2 and TRBJ2-4; either TRBD1 or TRBD2 may fit D (6 bases each). Germline V gene lookup returns CDR1 SGHAT and CDR2 FQNNGV. The CDR3 extends over 13 amino acids. Trimming took off 7 bases at V and 6 bases at J, with 13 bases between the two ends. CDR3 in DNA: TGTGCCAGCACCCAGGGGCGGGGAAACATTCAGTACTTC. Its protein product is CASTQGRGNIQYF.

The chain employs TRBV19 and TRBJ1-2; D perhaps matches TRBD1 (5 bases). The germline CDR1 and CDR2 sequences are LNHDA and SQIVND (reference sequence). This CDR3 is 17 amino acids long. With 3 bases removed from V and 7 bases from J, the gap between germline ends came to 24 bases. Here the CDR3 DNA reads TGTGCCAGTAGTATTTGGGGCGACGCACGAGAAACGAGTGGCTACACCTTC. This encodes CASSIWGDARETSGYTF.

The chain links TRBV5-1 to TRBJ1-1; tentative D call: TRBD1 (5 bases). Trimming removed 2 bases from V and 2 bases from J, with 13 bases in between. In germline, CDR1 is SGHRS, CDR2 YFSETQ. The CDR3 sequence is 15 residues long. The CDR3 DNA sequence: TGCGCCAGCAGCTTCAGTGGTCAGGGCAACACTGAAGCTTTCTTT. Translated: CASSFSGQGNTEAFF.

The chain recombines TRBV7-3 with TRBJ1-1; 7 nucleotides align to TRBD1. After removal of 5 bases from V and 1 base from J, the junction contained 7 bases not matched to a gene. This CDR3 spans 15 amino acids. CDR1 and CDR2 from the germline V gene are SGHTA and FQGTGA. This CDR3 reads CASSKGQIQNTEAFF. The CDR3 DNA follows: TGTGCCAGCAGCAAGGGACAGATTCAGAACACTGAAGCTTTCTTT.

This clone has a single count. This chain links TRBV7-2 with TRBJ1-5; tentative D call: TRBD1 (6 bases). CDR1 is SGHTA and CDR2 is FQGNSA in the germline V gene. CDR3 length: 15 residues. The V gene lost 5 bases and the J gene lost 5 bases, with 16 bases spanning the gap. Written as DNA, the CDR3 is TGTGCCAGCAGCCCCGCAACAGGGTCTTATCAGCCCCAGCATTTT. Translation gives CASSPATGSYQPQHF.

CDR3 in amino acids: CASSQRTGEKLFF. The CDR3, as DNA: TGTGCCAGCAGTCAACGGACGGGAGAAAAACTGTTTTTT. V gene TRBV2 combines with J gene TRBJ1-4; D remains ambiguous. This CDR3 has 13 residues. The V gene lost 5 bases and the J gene lost 8 bases, with 12 bases spanning the gap. The V gene's germline CDR1 is SNHLY and CDR2 FYNNEI.

This chain joins TRBV7-9 and TRBJ1-4, with D possibly being TRBD1 (5 bases). The germline gives CDR1 SEHNR, CDR2 FQNEAQ (reference sequence). V was pared by 1 base and J by 7 bases, with 10 bases between. This CDR3 spans 14 amino acids. CDR3 nucleotide sequence: TGTGCCAGCAGCTTAGGAGGGGAGGTTGAAAAACTGTTTTTT. Protein sequence: CASSLGGEVEKLFF.

The chain couples TRBV5-6 to TRBJ2-4, with D possibly being TRBD1 (5 bases). Deletions cut 2 bases from V and 0 bases from J, with 6 bases between. CDR1 is SGHDT, CDR2 YYEEEE, per germline. This CDR3 is 14 amino acids long. The CDR3 DNA reads as TGTGCCAGCAGCTTAGGACAAGCCAAAAACATTCAGTACTTC. Encoded protein: CASSLGQAKNIQYF.